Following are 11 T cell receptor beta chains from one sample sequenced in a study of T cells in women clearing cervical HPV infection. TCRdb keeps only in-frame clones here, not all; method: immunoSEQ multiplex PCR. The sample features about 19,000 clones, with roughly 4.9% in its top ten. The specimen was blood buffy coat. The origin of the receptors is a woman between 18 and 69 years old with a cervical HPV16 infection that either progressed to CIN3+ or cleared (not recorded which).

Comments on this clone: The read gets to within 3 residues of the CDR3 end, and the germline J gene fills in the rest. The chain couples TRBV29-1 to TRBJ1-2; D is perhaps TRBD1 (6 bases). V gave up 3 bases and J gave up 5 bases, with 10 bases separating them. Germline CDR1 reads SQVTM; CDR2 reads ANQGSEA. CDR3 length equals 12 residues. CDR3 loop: CSVDRGSYGYTF. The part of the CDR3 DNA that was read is TGCAGCGTTGACAGGGGTAGTTATGGC.

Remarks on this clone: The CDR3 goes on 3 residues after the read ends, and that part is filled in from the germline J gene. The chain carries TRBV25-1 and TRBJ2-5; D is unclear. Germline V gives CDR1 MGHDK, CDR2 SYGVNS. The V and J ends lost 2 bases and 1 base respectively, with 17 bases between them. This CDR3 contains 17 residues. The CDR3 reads CASSETRRPGPQETQYF. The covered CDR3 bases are TGTGCCAGCAGTGAAACACGCAGGCCAGGTCCCCAAGAGACC.

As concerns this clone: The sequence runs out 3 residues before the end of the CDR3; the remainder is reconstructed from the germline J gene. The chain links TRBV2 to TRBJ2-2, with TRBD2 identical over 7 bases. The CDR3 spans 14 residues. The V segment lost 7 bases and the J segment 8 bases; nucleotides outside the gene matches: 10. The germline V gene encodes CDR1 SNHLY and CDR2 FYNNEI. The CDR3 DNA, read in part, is TGTGCCAGCACCCAACTAGCGTCTGGGGGGGAG. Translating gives CASTQLASGGE. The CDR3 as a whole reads CASTQLASGGELFF.

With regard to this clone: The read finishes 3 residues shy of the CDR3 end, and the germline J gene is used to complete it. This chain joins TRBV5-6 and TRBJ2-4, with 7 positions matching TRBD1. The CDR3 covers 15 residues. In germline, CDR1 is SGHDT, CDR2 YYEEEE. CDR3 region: CASSLGQVENQPQYF. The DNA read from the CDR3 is TGTGCCAGCAGCCTAGGACAGGTCGAGAATCAGCCT.

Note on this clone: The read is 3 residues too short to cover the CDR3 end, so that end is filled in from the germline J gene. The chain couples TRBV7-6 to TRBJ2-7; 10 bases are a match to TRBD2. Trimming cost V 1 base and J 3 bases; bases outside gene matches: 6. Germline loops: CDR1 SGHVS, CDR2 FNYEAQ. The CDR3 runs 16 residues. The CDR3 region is CASSLGYQRGGYEQYF. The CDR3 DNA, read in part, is TGTGCCAGCAGCTTAGGGTATCAGCGGGGGGGCTACGAG.

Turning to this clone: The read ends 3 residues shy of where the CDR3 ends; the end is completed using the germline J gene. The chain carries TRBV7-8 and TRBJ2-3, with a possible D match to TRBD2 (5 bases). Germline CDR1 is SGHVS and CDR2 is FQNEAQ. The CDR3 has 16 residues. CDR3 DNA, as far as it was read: TGTGCCAGCAGCTCCAGGACTGTAATTCTTAGGGAGACG. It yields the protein CASSSRTVILRET. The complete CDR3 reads CASSSRTVILRETQYF.

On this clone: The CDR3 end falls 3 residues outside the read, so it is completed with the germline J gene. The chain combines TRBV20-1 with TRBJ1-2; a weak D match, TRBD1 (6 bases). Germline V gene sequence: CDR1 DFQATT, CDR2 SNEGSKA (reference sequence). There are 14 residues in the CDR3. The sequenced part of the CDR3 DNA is TGCAGTGCTCAGCGGGGGGCGCGGGGAGAGACC. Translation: CSAQRGARGET. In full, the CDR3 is CSAQRGARGETYTF.

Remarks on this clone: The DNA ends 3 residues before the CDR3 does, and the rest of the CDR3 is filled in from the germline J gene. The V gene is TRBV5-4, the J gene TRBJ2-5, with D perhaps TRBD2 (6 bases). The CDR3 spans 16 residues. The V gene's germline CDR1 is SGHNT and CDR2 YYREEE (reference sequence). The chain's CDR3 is CASSLGLRGSTDTQYF. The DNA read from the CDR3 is TGTGCCAGCAGCTTGGGACTTCGGGGGAGCACAGATACC. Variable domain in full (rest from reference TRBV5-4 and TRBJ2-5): ETGVTQSPTHLIKTRGQQVTLRCSSQSGHNTVSWYQQALGQGPQFIFQYYREEENGRGNFPPRFSGLQFPNYSSELNVNALELDDSALYLCASSLGLRGSTDTQYFGPGTRLLVL.

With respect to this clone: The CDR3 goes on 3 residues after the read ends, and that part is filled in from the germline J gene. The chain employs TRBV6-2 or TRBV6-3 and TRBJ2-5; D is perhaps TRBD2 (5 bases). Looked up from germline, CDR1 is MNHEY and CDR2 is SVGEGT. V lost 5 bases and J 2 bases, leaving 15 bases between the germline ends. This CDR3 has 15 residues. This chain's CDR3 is CASSRTARTQETQYF. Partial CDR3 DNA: TGTGCCAGCAGTCGAACCGCTAGGACTCAAGAGACC.

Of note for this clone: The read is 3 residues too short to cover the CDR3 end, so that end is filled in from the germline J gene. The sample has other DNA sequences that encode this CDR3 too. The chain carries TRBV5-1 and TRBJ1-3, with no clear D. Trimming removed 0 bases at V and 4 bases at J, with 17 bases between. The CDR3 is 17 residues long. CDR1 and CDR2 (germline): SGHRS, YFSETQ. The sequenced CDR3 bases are TGCGCCAGCAGCTTGGGAGGAGGGTTCGAGGCGGGAAACACC. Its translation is CASSLGGGFEAGNT. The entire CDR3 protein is CASSLGGGFEAGNTIYF.

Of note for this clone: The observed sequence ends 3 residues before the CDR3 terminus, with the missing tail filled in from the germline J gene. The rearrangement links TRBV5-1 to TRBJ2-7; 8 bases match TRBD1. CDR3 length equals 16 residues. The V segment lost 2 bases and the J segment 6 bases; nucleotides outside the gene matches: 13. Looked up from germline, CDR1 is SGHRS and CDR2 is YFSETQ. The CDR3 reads CASSFGTGLGSSEQYF. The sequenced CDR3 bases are TGCGCCAGCAGCTTCGGGACAGGATTAGGTAGTTCCGAG.